Described below is a single T cell receptor (beta chain) sequence and its context. Its matching antigen is unknown. The record originates from a study of response to subunit inactivated influenza vaccine. TCRdb re-derived calls from the RT-PCR reads in MiXCR, one entry per CDR3 protein. The table lists over 750,000 distinct CDR3 sequences, 21% of them singletons. The study, taken as a whole, reports: Each seasonal influenza vaccination recruits few new T cells, the authors suggested.

From germline, CDR1 is MNHEY and CDR2 SVGAGI. Trimming took 2 bases from V and 4 from J, leaving 12 bases between them. This CDR3 is built from 14 residues. This sequence originates from a middle-aged man who received an inactivated influenza vaccine. Source: PBMCs from blood, taken about 5 days after vaccination. The V and J genes are TRBV6-5 and TRBJ2-7; TRBD2 might be the D (5 bases). This CDR3 reads CASSYMAGGYEQYF. The CDR3 DNA reads TGTGCCAGCAGTTACATGGCGGGTGGGTACGAGCAGTACTTC.